This T cell receptor beta chain came from a study of blood T cells in healthy people across ages. Overall study findings and caveats: Age showed a roughly linear inverse relationship with TCR beta diversity per million T cells.

The use of a sample-barcoded 5' primer and a J-beta primer mix characterized a second PCR of roughly 6 to 11 cycles. TCRdb passed the 5' RACE reads through MiXCR, listing each CDR3 protein once. The repertoire holds about 670,000 distinct CDR3 sequences, over 40% seen once, with less than 15% in the top ten. Germline CDR1 and CDR2: SGHRS and YFSETQ. This CDR3 is built from 15 residues. Germline trimming cut 2 bases from V and 4 bases from J; bases unmatched to any gene: 7. On this clonotype itself: Its antigen is unidentified.

Sequenced input: blood. This receptor was obtained from a woman aged 80 or older in good health. V usage is TRBV5-1 and J usage is TRBJ2-5, with 8 positions matching TRBD2. The CDR3 region is CASSFSTGGVETQYF. As DNA, the CDR3 is TGCGCCAGCAGCTTTTCTACCGGGGGGGTAGAGACCCAGTACTTC.